What follows is one TCR beta chain and its context. Additional DNA sequences in this sample encode the identical CDR3. The CDR3 has 13 residues. Looked up from germline, CDR1 is LNHDA and CDR2 is SQIVND (reference sequence). The junction had 2 bases not matched to a gene; V was cut back by 4 bases and J by 3 bases. TCRdb's table, derived via immunoSEQ multiplex PCR, lists solely in-frame clones and lacks some. The sample consists of 120,000 or so clones, over 60% of them appearing once. The data derive from a study of blood T cell repertoires in COVID-19. Sample: peripheral blood. The TCR was taken from a human donor in a cohort sampled during active COVID-19. This sequence joins TRBV19 and TRBJ1-1, with 7 bases fitting TRBD1. This CDR3 reads CASSTTGDTEAFF. CDR3 nucleotide sequence: TGTGCCAGTAGTACCACAGGGGACACTGAAGCTTTCTTT.